A selection of T cell receptor beta chains follows, all from one sample in a study of T cells in Graves' hyperthyroidism and ophthalmopathy. TCRdb re-analysed the multiplex PCR reads in MiXCR, keeping a single row per CDR3 protein. Seen here are fewer than 850,000 distinct CDR3 sequences, around 16% observed once, and the top ten hold roughly a sixth. Sequenced input: blood. These receptors came from a man in his forties or fifties with Graves' hyperthyroidism. Both conserved end residues are part of each CDR3. D genes are given only for firm matches. Expanded clones get a size class; other rows say once, few or many, or leave the size out.

-	17	many	TRBV7-9	TRBJ2-2	TGTGCCAGCAGTAAACGCTCTCTGGTGGCAAGCACCGGGGAGCTGTTTTTT	CASSKRSLVASTGELFF
-	13	few	TRBV28	TRBJ2-2	TGTGCCAGCAGTTTACCAGGGCCCGGGGAGCTGTTTTTT	CASSLPGPGELFF
-	14	once	TRBV20-1	TRBJ2-3	TGCAGTGCTGACCTGGGCGGCCCCACAGATACGCAGTATTTT	CSADLGGPTDTQYF
-	13	-	TRBV3-1	TRBJ1-3	TGTGCCAGCAGCGGCAGAGCTGGAAACACCATATATTTT	CASSGRAGNTIYF
-	15	few	TRBV14	TRBJ2-7	TGTGCCAGCAGCCAACCGATAGGGGGAATCGACGAGCAGTACTTC	CASSQPIGGIDEQYF
TRBD1	16	many	TRBV28	TRBJ1-5	TGTGCCAGCAGTTTACCTCGACAGGGTATGAGACAGCCCCAGCATTTT	CASSLPRQGMRQPQHF
-	13	many	TRBV3-1	TRBJ1-2	TGTGCCAGCAGCGGAAGTGCGGTCTATGGCTACACCTTC	CASSGSAVYGYTF
-	15	-	TRBV29-1	TRBJ2-1	TGCAGCGTCCTCGACCCTGCGGGAGAGGGGGATGAGCAGTTCTTC	CSVLDPAGEGDEQFF
-	11	many	TRBV14	TRBJ2-7	TGTGCCAGCAGCCAAGTTGGCGAGCAGTACTTC	CASSQVGEQYF
-	18	-	TRBV30	TRBJ2-2	TGTGCCTGGAGTGTACAATGGCGGCAGGGGCCTAACACCGGGGAGCTGTTTTTT	CAWSVQWRQGPNTGELFF
-	12	-	TRBV2	TRBJ1-2	TGTGCCGACGGGGGGGCGCCGGGAGGCTACACCTTC	CADGGAPGGYTF
TRBD1	15	few	TRBV7-2	TRBJ1-5	TGTGCCAGCAGCACGACAGGGGCTGGCAATCAGCCCCAGCATTTT	CASSTTGAGNQPQHF
TRBD2	15	many	TRBV7-3	TRBJ2-5	TGTGCCAGCAGCGCTCGGAGCGGGAGAATGCAGACCCAGTACTTC	CASSARSGRMQTQYF
-	14	-	TRBV29-1	TRBJ1-3	TGCAGCGTTGAAGACAGCCTTTCTGGAAACACCATATATTTT	CSVEDSLSGNTIYF
-	17	many	TRBV11-1	TRBJ2-1	TGTGCCAGCAGCTTAGCGTCAGGGGCCAGCTCCTACAATGAGCAGTTCTTC	CASSLASGASSYNEQFF
TRBD2	15	few	TRBV12-3/TRBV12-4	TRBJ2-1	TGTGCCAGCAGTCCAACTCTAGCGGGGGGGGGTGAGCAGTTCTTC	CASSPTLAGGGEQFF
-	18	-	TRBV28	TRBJ2-5	TGTGCCAGCAGGCCGAACAAGGGGGACGGTCGATTCCGAGAGACCCAGTACTTC	CASRPNKGDGRFRETQYF
-	13	-	TRBV4-1	TRBJ2-5	TGCGCCACCTCATGGGCCCCCTTCGAGACCCAGTACTTC	CATSWAPFETQYF
-	13	many	TRBV28	TRBJ1-1	TGTGCCAGCAGTTTCCCAGGGAACACTGAAGCTTTCTTT	CASSFPGNTEAFF
-	15	few	TRBV28	TRBJ1-2	TGTGCCAGCAGTCACCCCGTGGACCAGGGGAAGGGCTACACCTTC	CASSHPVDQGKGYTF
TRBD1	14	few	TRBV28	TRBJ2-7	TGTGCCAGCGTTAACAGGGGGGCAAACTACGAGCAGTACTTC	CASVNRGANYEQYF
-	15	-	TRBV14	TRBJ2-6	TGTGCCAGCAGCCCCCAATTATCTGGGGCCAACGTCCTGACTTTC	CASSPQLSGANVLTF
-	14	many	TRBV7-3	TRBJ2-2	TGTGCCAGCAGCTTAGGGGTACGAACCGGGGAGCTGTTTTTT	CASSLGVRTGELFF
TRBD2	16	many	TRBV2	TRBJ2-2	TGTGCCAGCATTTTTACTAGCGGGAGTGAAACCGGGGAGCTGTTTTTT	CASIFTSGSETGELFF
-	13	few	TRBV4-3	TRBJ2-2	TGCGCCAGCAGCCGGCCAAACACCGGGGAGCTGTTTTTT	CASSRPNTGELFF
-	15	few	TRBV5-5	TRBJ1-1	TGTGCCAGCAGCTTGGTTTTGGGGGCTGGGACTGAAGCTTTCTTT	CASSLVLGAGTEAFF
-	12	-	TRBV9	TRBJ2-2	TGTGCCAGCAGCGTAGTAGAGCGGGAGCTGTTTTTT	CASSVVERELFF
TRBD1	15	-	TRBV20-1	TRBJ2-2	TGCAGTGCTAGAGATTATCAGGGGGCAGGTGGGGAGCTGTTTTTT	CSARDYQGAGGELFF
-	15	few	TRBV2	TRBJ2-1	TGTGCCAGCAATCAGTTGAGGCCCTCCTACAATGAGCAGTTCTTC	CASNQLRPSYNEQFF
TRBD2	15	many	TRBV7-2	TRBJ2-1	TGTGCCAGCAGTATAGGTCTAGCGGCTTACAATGAGCAGTTCTTC	CASSIGLAAYNEQFF
-	13	many	TRBV5-6	TRBJ2-7	TGTGCCAGCAGCTTGGTACTCCCTCGGGAGCAGTACTTC	CASSLVLPREQYF
TRBD2	14	-	TRBV29-1	TRBJ2-5	TGCAGCGTTCCCCCTAGCGGGAGTCGGGGGACCCAGTACTTC	CSVPPSGSRGTQYF
-	15	-	TRBV2	TRBJ2-7	TGTGCCAGCAGTGAAGATTTGCCCAGGGTTGACGAGCAGTACTTC	CASSEDLPRVDEQYF
TRBD1	15	few	TRBV20-1	TRBJ2-3	TGCAGTGCTAGTGGGGACAGGGATTACACAGATACGCAGTATTTT	CSASGDRDYTDTQYF
TRBD1	13	-	TRBV7-3	TRBJ2-5	TGTGCCAGCAGCAAGGGACAGAAAGAGACCCAGTACTTC	CASSKGQKETQYF
-	14	many	TRBV12-3/TRBV12-4	TRBJ1-1	TGTGCCAGCAGTTTTTACCGGGCGAACACTGAAGCTTTCTTT	CASSFYRANTEAFF
TRBD1	15	-	TRBV19	TRBJ2-5	TGTGCCAGTAGTACCTCGGGACAGGACCAAGAGACCCAGTACTTC	CASSTSGQDQETQYF
TRBD2	19	many	TRBV12-3/TRBV12-4	TRBJ2-3	TGTGCCAGCAGACCCGGAGGACTAGCGGGGGTTTCTAGCACAGATACGCAGTATTTT	CASRPGGLAGVSSTDTQYF
-	14	many	TRBV2	TRBJ2-2	TGTGCCAGCAGTGAAGGCGGGACTTGGGGGGAGCTGTTTTTT	CASSEGGTWGELFF
-	13	few	TRBV24-1	TRBJ2-1	TGTGCCACCAGTCTGGGTTACAACAATGAGCAGTTCTTC	CATSLGYNNEQFF
-	16	few	TRBV20-1	TRBJ2-7	TGCAGTGCTAGAGACTCCATGGGAGCCCCTATCCACGAGCAGTACTTC	CSARDSMGAPIHEQYF
-	13	many	TRBV7-2	TRBJ2-5	TGTGCCAGCAGCTTAGCGGTTAGGGAGACCCAGTACTTC	CASSLAVRETQYF
-	12	many	TRBV28	TRBJ1-1	TGTGCCAGCAGTTTCGGGCACACTGAAGCTTTCTTT	CASSFGHTEAFF
-	13	few	TRBV20-1	TRBJ1-4	TGCAGTGCTAGAGCATCCATTAATGAAAAACTGTTTTTT	CSARASINEKLFF
-	15	-	TRBV6-1	TRBJ1-3	TGTGCCAGCAGTGAAGCCCTGGCCTCTGGAAACACCATATATTTT	CASSEALASGNTIYF
TRBD2	18	-	TRBV7-2	TRBJ2-5	TGTGCCAGCAGCAACACCCCGGGACTAGCGGGGCTACAAGAGACCCAGTACTTC	CASSNTPGLAGLQETQYF
-	13	few	TRBV24-1	TRBJ2-7	TGTGCCACCAGTGATGGGACAAGAAACGAGCAGTACTTC	CATSDGTRNEQYF
-	14	-	TRBV19	TRBJ2-7	TGTGCCAGTAGTATCCCGGGGCAGGACTACGAGCAGTACTTC	CASSIPGQDYEQYF
-	15	many	TRBV28	TRBJ1-2	TGTGCCAGCAGTTCATCCGGGCAGGCCCACTATGGCTACACCTTC	CASSSSGQAHYGYTF
-	16	many	TRBV12-3/TRBV12-4	TRBJ2-5	TGTGCCAGCAGTTTAAAGGGGATACTAGGGGTGCGGACCCAGTACTTC	CASSLKGILGVRTQYF
-	13	-	TRBV7-2	TRBJ2-1	TGTGCCAGCAGCGTCACAGGGAATAATGAGCAGTTCTTC	CASSVTGNNEQFF
-	14	many	TRBV10-3	TRBJ2-7	TGTGCCATCAGTGAGGGGCGGAGCGTTTACGAGCAGTACTTC	CAISEGRSVYEQYF
-	13	many	TRBV2	TRBJ1-1	TGTGCCAGCAGTGGTCCTAATTTCGCTGAAGCTTTCTTT	CASSGPNFAEAFF
-	12	many	TRBV11-3	TRBJ2-1	TGTGCCAGCAGCTTAACGAACAATGAGCAGTTCTTC	CASSLTNNEQFF
-	11	many	TRBV2	TRBJ2-7	TGTGCCAGCAGGGGCTCCGGCGAGCAGTACTTC	CASRGSGEQYF
-	14	many	TRBV3-1	TRBJ2-1	TGTGCCAGCAGCCTTTCCGGGACCCTGGGAGAGCAGTTCTTC	CASSLSGTLGEQFF
-	14	few	TRBV4-3	TRBJ2-6	TGCGCCAGCAGCCACCGATCTGGGGCCAACGTCCTGACTTTC	CASSHRSGANVLTF
TRBD2	14	-	TRBV12-3/TRBV12-4	TRBJ2-5	TGTGCCAGCAGTCCATTGGGGGGGTTCGAGACCCAGTACTTC	CASSPLGGFETQYF